Below, 32 T cell receptor beta chains from the same sample are listed, as sequenced in a study of blood T cell repertoires in COVID-19. Assay: immunoSEQ multiplex PCR; the TCRdb copy retains only in-frame clones and omits some. This table has roughly 250,000 clones, around 85% appearing once. The sample consisted of peripheral blood. The source of these receptors is a woman in her thirties or forties with active or convalescent COVID-19.

The V gene is TRBV7-9, the J gene TRBJ2-7, with TRBD1 matching 8 bases. V was clipped by 5 bases and J by 4 bases; unmatched bases: 13. Per germline, CDR1 SEHNR and CDR2 FQNEAQ (reference sequence). This CDR3 comprises 16 residues. The CDR3 spells CASSPWTGSSPYEQYF. The CDR3 bases are TGTGCCAGCAGCCCCTGGACAGGGTCCTCCCCATACGAGCAGTACTTC. Together with reference TRBV7-9 and TRBJ2-7, the CDR3 gives the full variable domain: DTGVSQNPRHKITKRGQNVTFRCDPISEHNRLYWYRQTLGQGPEFLTYFQNEAQLEKSRLLSDRFSAERPKGSFSTLEIQRTEQGDSAMYLCASSPWTGSSPYEQYFGPGTRLTVT.

V gene TRBV5-1 combines with J gene TRBJ1-6; unclear D gene. V was clipped by 7 bases and J by 7 bases, with 15 bases between them. CDR3 size: 14 residues. The germline V gene has CDR1 SGHRS and CDR2 YFSETQ. The CDR3 nucleotides read TGCGCCAGCTCGACCGGGAACACAAATTCACCCCTCCACTTT. Encoded protein: CASSTGNTNSPLHF.

The chain links TRBV3-1 (or the pseudogene TRBV3-2) to TRBJ1-1, with 7 bases aligning to TRBD1. Germline CDR1 and CDR2: LGHDT and YNNKEL (reference sequence). J lost 5 bases, V lost 5 bases, and 8 bases had no gene match. The CDR3 sequence is 14 residues long. CDR3 in DNA: TGTGCCAGCAGCGTATCCGGGACAGAGACTGAAGCTTTCTTT. Its translation: CASSVSGTETEAFF.

This clone appeared a few times. This same CDR3 is encoded by further DNA sequences in the sample. The V call is TRBV11-2, the J call TRBJ1-1; a possible D gene is TRBD1 (5 bases). The CDR3 spans 13 residues. Germline V CDR1 and CDR2: SGHAT, FQNNGV. The germline V and J ends were trimmed by 5 bases and 3 bases, with 10 bases remaining between them. CDR3 amino acids: CASSLDRDTEAFF. CDR3 DNA: TGTGCCAGCAGCCTCGACAGAGACACTGAAGCTTTCTTT. The whole variable domain, filled in from reference TRBV11-2 and TRBJ1-1, reads EAGVAQSPRYKIIEKRQSVAFWCNPISGHATLYWYQQILGQGPKLLIQFQNNGVVDDSQLPKDRFSAERLKGVDSTLKIQPAKLEDSAVYLCASSLDRDTEAFFGQGTRLTVV.

V gene TRBV5-1 combines with J gene TRBJ2-7; 9 bases are shared with TRBD2. V was clipped by 5 bases and J by 1 base; unmatched bases: 7. Germline CDR1 and CDR2: SGHRS and YFSETQ. The CDR3 runs to 15 residues. Here the CDR3 DNA reads TGCGCCAGCAGGAAACTAGCGGGCGATTCCTACGAGCAGTACTTC. This gives the protein CASRKLAGDSYEQYF. The full variable domain, with the rest looked up from reference TRBV5-1 and TRBJ2-7, is KAGVTQTPRYLIKTRGQQVTLSCSPISGHRSVSWYQQTPGQGLQFLFEYFSETQRNKGNFPGRFSGRQFSNSRSEMNVSTLELGDSALYLCASRKLAGDSYEQYFGPGTRLTVT.

V usage is TRBV19 and J usage is TRBJ2-4, with D uncertain. Germline V CDR1 and CDR2: LNHDA, SQIVND (reference sequence). V was clipped by 3 bases and J by 8 bases, with 17 bases between them. The length of the CDR3 is 15 residues. CDR3 residues: CASSIGQSYRDIQYF. DNA for the CDR3: TGTGCCAGTAGTATTGGTCAATCCTATCGGGACATTCAGTACTTC.

The CDR3 here is CASSSYHEQYV. CDR3 DNA sequence: TGTGCCAGCAGCTCCTACCACGAGCAGTACGTC. The V and J genes are TRBV5-8 and TRBJ2-7; D remains unclear. Germline V gives CDR1 SGHTS, CDR2 YDEGEE. V lost 3 bases to trimming and J lost 5 bases, with 6 bases between them. This CDR3 has 11 residues.

This clone was observed at least ten times. The chain has TRBV6-4 and TRBJ2-3; tentatively, D is TRBD2 (7 bases). V lost 3 bases and J lost 6, with 13 bases in between. This CDR3 contains 14 residues. Germline V gene data show CDR1 as MRHNA and CDR2 as SNTAGT. CDR3 in DNA: TGTGCCAGCAGTGAGGGTGGGGGGGCCGATACGCAGTATTTT. This translates into CASSEGGGADTQYF.

This clone was counted between two and nine times. The chain uses TRBV4-1 and TRBJ1-4; D unresolved. CDR1 is MGHRA, CDR2 YSYEKL, per germline. The CDR3 extends over 11 amino acids. Trimming left V 6 bases short and J 10 bases short, with 9 bases between. The DNA of the CDR3 is TGCGCCAGCAGGTCCCTTCGAAAACTGTTTTTT. It encodes CASRSLRKLFF.

The chain has TRBV7-2 and TRBJ1-2; a weak D match, TRBD1 (6 bases). V lost 1 base to trimming and J lost 8 bases, with 11 bases between them. Germline CDR1 SGHTA, CDR2 FQGNSA. The CDR3 sequence is 13 residues long. CDR3 sequence (DNA): TGTGCCAGCAGCTTAGAGGGGGTTAGGGGCTACACCTTC. Protein sequence: CASSLEGVRGYTF.

This clone was seen only a few times. The chain couples TRBV29-1 to TRBJ2-2, with TRBD2 matching over 9 bases. V shed 7 bases, J shed 8 bases, and the junction held 11 bases outside the gene matches. The CDR3 totals 14 residues. Germline CDR1 SQVTM, CDR2 ANQGSEA. The CDR3 sequence: CSASPMTSGGELFF. The CDR3 DNA is TGCAGCGCTTCCCCCATGACTAGCGGTGGGGAGCTGTTTTTT.

CDR3 DNA: TGTGCCAGCAGTTTCCGGGGTGATACCTACGAGCAGTACTTC. It specifies CASSFRGDTYEQYF. The rearrangement uses TRBV27 and TRBJ2-7, with D perhaps TRBD2 (5 bases). The CDR3 has 14 amino acids. Germline V gene sequence: CDR1 MNHEY, CDR2 SMNVEV (reference sequence). Trimming removed 3 bases from V and 2 bases from J, with 11 bases in between.

This clone was recorded at least ten times. The chain couples TRBV7-3 to TRBJ2-1, with TRBD1 as a possible D gene (6 bases). Germline values: CDR1 SGHTA, CDR2 FQGTGA. Trimming removed 1 base from V and 2 bases from J, with 15 bases in between. This CDR3 spans 17 amino acids. The CDR3 protein is CASSLNSVRTAYNEQFF. Here the CDR3 DNA reads TGTGCCAGCAGCTTAAATAGCGTTCGGACAGCCTACAATGAGCAGTTCTTC.

J is TRBJ1-4 and V is TRBV28, with 8 nucleotides matching TRBD1. Germline V gene data show CDR1 as MDHEN and CDR2 as SYDVKM. V shed 5 bases and J 8 bases; nucleotides not matched to a gene: 4. This CDR3 contains 13 residues. CDR3 residues: CASSLGQGEKLFF. The CDR3, as DNA: TGTGCCAGCAGTCTAGGACAGGGAGAAAAACTGTTTTTT. Complete variable domain (other parts from reference TRBV28 and TRBJ1-4): DVKVTQSSRYLVKRTGEKVFLECVQDMDHENMFWYRQDPGLGLRLIYFSYDVKMKEKGDIPEGYSVSREKKERFSLILESASTNQTSMYLCASSLGQGEKLFFGSGTQLSVL.

A note on this clone: Other DNA sequences from this sample encode an identical CDR3 as well. The rearrangement uses TRBV9 and TRBJ1-4; 7 bases are a match to TRBD1. Germline V gene lookup returns CDR1 SGDLS and CDR2 YYNGEE. The length of the CDR3 is 15 residues. Unmatched junction bases numbered 4, after V lost 1 base and J lost 4 bases. Here the CDR3 DNA reads TGTGCCAGCAGCGTAACTGGGACAGTTAATGAAAAACTGTTTTTT. Encoded protein: CASSVTGTVNEKLFF.

The chain couples TRBV6-6 to TRBJ2-5; 10 bases map to TRBD1. In germline, CDR1 is MNHNY, CDR2 SVGAGI (reference sequence). V was pared by 5 bases and J by 0 bases, with 9 bases of the junction left unmatched. The CDR3 spans 17 residues. The CDR3 DNA sequence: TGTGCCAGCAGTCTTTACGGACAGGGGGTGTACCAAGAGACCCAGTACTTC. Translated, it gives CASSLYGQGVYQETQYF.

This chain links TRBV19 with TRBJ1-2, with 9 nucleotides matching TRBD1. Trimming at V came to 3 bases and at J to 2 bases, leaving 4 bases not matched to a gene. The CDR3 covers 15 residues. Per the germline V gene, CDR1 is LNHDA and CDR2 is SQIVND (reference sequence). The CDR3 loop is CASSIAGQGNYGYTF. CDR3 bases: TGTGCCAGTAGTATCGCGGGACAGGGAAACTATGGCTACACCTTC.

V and J are TRBV3-1 (or the pseudogene TRBV3-2) and TRBJ1-5, with a possible D match to TRBD1 (6 bases). From germline, CDR1 is LGHDT and CDR2 YNNKEL (reference sequence). This CDR3 has 13 amino acids. Deletions cut 7 bases from V and 5 bases from J, with 12 bases between. The CDR3 region is CASKAAGDQPQHF. DNA of the CDR3: TGTGCCAGCAAGGCTGCAGGGGATCAGCCCCAGCATTTT.

This chain links TRBV28 with TRBJ2-7; maybe TRBD2 (7 bases). Germline-derived CDR1 and CDR2 are MDHEN and SYDVKM. The CDR3 spans 16 residues. Trimming cost V 7 bases and J 1 base, with 20 bases left between them. Written as DNA, the CDR3 is TGTGCCAGCATCCCTCGGGGGGCCGACAAATCCTACGAGCAGTACTTC. Translation gives CASIPRGADKSYEQYF.

The gene calls are TRBV28 and TRBJ2-7; weak D call: TRBD1 (7 bases). The V end lost 4 bases, the J end lost 3 bases, and 16 bases lay between the germline ends. The CDR3 is 15 residues long. Germline CDR1 is MDHEN and CDR2 is SYDVKM. CDR3 protein: CASSSGGTSNYEQYV. The CDR3 DNA sequence: TGTGCCAGCAGTTCAGGGGGGACAAGTAACTACGAGCAGTACGTC.

This clone was seen only a few times. The CDR3 region has the DNA TGTGCCAGCTCGCGGATGGGACAGACCTATGGCTACACCTTC. Translating gives CASSRMGQTYGYTF. This chain connects TRBV18 to TRBJ1-2; 7 nucleotides align to TRBD1. The J segment lost 4 bases and the V segment lost 6 bases, leaving 8 bases of the junction unmatched. The CDR3 is 14 residues long. Per germline, CDR1 KGHSH and CDR2 LQKENI.

The DNA of the CDR3 is TGTGCCAGCAGCCAAGCTAATGGCTACACCTTC. Translating it yields CASSQANGYTF. The chain is built from TRBV3-1 (or the pseudogene TRBV3-2) and TRBJ1-2; D is unclear. Trimming removed 1 base from V and 6 bases from J, with 3 bases in between. The germline V gene has CDR1 LGHDT and CDR2 YNNKEL (reference sequence). This CDR3 contains 11 residues.

This chain links TRBV28 with TRBJ2-3; D possibly corresponds to TRBD1 (5 bases). Trimming took off 3 bases at V and 0 bases at J, with 10 bases between the two ends. CDR1 and CDR2 (germline): MDHEN, SYDVKM. This CDR3 is built from 15 residues. CDR3: CASSLSSGSTDTQYF. CDR3 nucleotide sequence: TGTGCCAGCAGTTTGTCCTCAGGGAGCACAGATACGCAGTATTTT.

V is TRBV2 and J is TRBJ2-3, with TRBD2 matching 12 bases. This CDR3 contains 15 residues. Germline assignment: CDR1 SNHLY and CDR2 FYNNEI. V lost 5 bases to trimming and J lost 4 bases; unmatched junction nucleotides: 4. CDR3 DNA: TGTGCCAGCAGTCGACTAGCGGGGGCCCCAGATACGCAGTATTTT. This codes for CASSRLAGAPDTQYF.

The rearrangement joins TRBV9 to TRBJ2-3; TRBD1 might be the D (6 bases). Trimming removed 0 bases from V and 4 bases from J, with 9 bases in between. Germline CDR1 SGDLS, CDR2 YYNGEE. The CDR3 consists of 14 residues. DNA for the CDR3: TGTGCCAGCAGCGTAGGGGCAGGGGCAGATACGCAGTATTTT. It codes for CASSVGAGADTQYF.

The genes are TRBV28 and TRBJ1-1, with no clear D. Germline values: CDR1 MDHEN, CDR2 SYDVKM. V lost 3 bases and J lost 5, with 13 bases in between. CDR3 length: 14 amino acids. The DNA for the CDR3 is TGTGCCAGCAGTTTCCCGGGTTTTGTGACTGAAGCTTTCTTT. The encoded protein is CASSFPGFVTEAFF.

This sequence joins TRBV11-2 and TRBJ1-2; 10 positions match TRBD1. Germline CDR1 reads SGHAT; CDR2 reads FQNNGV. This CDR3 has 15 amino acids. With V trimmed by 1 base and J by 3 bases, 2 bases remained unmatched. The CDR3 is CASSLGGQGYYGYTF. CDR3 sequence (DNA): TGTGCCAGCAGCTTAGGGGGACAGGGGTACTATGGCTACACCTTC.

This chain joins TRBV5-1 and TRBJ2-2; TRBD2 matches at 11 bases. The CDR3 totals 16 residues. With V trimmed by 2 bases and J by 5 bases, 5 bases remained unmatched. The germline V gene has CDR1 SGHRS and CDR2 YFSETQ. The CDR3 region is CASSLQTSGTTGELFF. The CDR3, as DNA: TGCGCCAGCAGCTTACAGACTAGCGGGACAACCGGGGAGCTGTTTTTT.

This clone was recorded only once. The V gene is TRBV2, the J gene TRBJ1-5; 7 nucleotides match TRBD1. CDR1 is SNHLY and CDR2 is FYNNEI in the germline V gene. The CDR3 contains 14 residues. V lost 5 bases and J lost 2; bases outside the gene matches: 3. In nucleotides, the CDR3 is TGTGCCAGCAGTTTTGACAGGGGCAATCAGCCCCAGCATTTT. Protein product: CASSFDRGNQPQHF.

The chain has TRBV6-6 and TRBJ1-5; 7 bases are a match to TRBD1. V was pared by 8 bases and J by 7 bases, with 11 bases of the junction left unmatched. CDR1 is MNHNY, CDR2 SVGAGI, per germline (reference sequence). CDR3 length: 14 residues. The CDR3 nucleotides read TGTGCCAGCGGGCACACACAGGGGAGACAGCCCCAGCATTTT. This translates into CASGHTQGRQPQHF.

The V gene is TRBV3-1 (or the pseudogene TRBV3-2), the J gene TRBJ1-6; D is perhaps TRBD1 (6 bases). CDR1 is LGHDT, CDR2 YNNKEL, per germline (reference sequence). V was shortened by 5 bases and J by 0 bases, with 11 bases between the two germline ends. The CDR3 totals 16 residues. The CDR3 spells CASSKGQSSYNSPLHF. Here the CDR3 DNA reads TGTGCCAGCAGCAAAGGACAGAGCTCCTATAATTCACCCCTCCACTTT.

The V gene is TRBV2, the J gene TRBJ2-7; TRBD1 agrees at 8 bases. CDR1 is SNHLY, CDR2 FYNNEI, per germline. CDR3 length: 13 amino acids. The CDR3 nucleotides are TGTGCCAGTAGTGAAAGGACAGGGCGTGAGCAGTACGTC. Its protein product is CASSERTGREQYV.